These 24 T cell receptor beta chains were sequenced from one sample in a study of tumor and adjacent non-tumor tissue in lung cancer. The library came from three nested PCR rounds adapted from ARM-PCR protocols. Each CDR3 protein is one row after TCRdb ran MiXCR on the multiplex PCR reads. Here the sample spans approximately 79,000 distinct CDR3 sequences, 72% being singletons. The template was RNA from unsorted bulk tissue. Sequencing was done on a sample of lung tumor tissue. The source of these receptors is a woman in her thirties or forties with non-small cell lung cancer.

This clonotype was detected ten times or more. A much larger clone differs from this one at a single base, so this may be a read error. The CDR3 DNA reads TGTGCCAGCAGCCCAAGGGGGGGGGGGCATCAGCCCCAGCATTTT. Translating gives CASSPRGGGHQPQHF. The J gene is TRBJ1-5, the V gene TRBV11-2; D may be TRBD1 (6 bases). V gave up 5 bases and J gave up 5 bases, with 16 bases separating them. Germline lookup yields CDR1 SGHAT and CDR2 FQNNGV. This CDR3 spans 15 amino acids.

Concerning this clonotype itself: Given the absence of the conserved phenylalanine or tryptophan at the CDR3 end, a read error is likely. The limits of the CDR3 on the DNA are not certain, so only TCRdb's listed CDR3 is given. The chain links TRBV6-6 to TRBJ2-5. CDR1 and CDR2 (germline): MNHNY, SVGAGI (reference sequence). From its first to its last residue, the CDR3 has 12 amino acids. The CDR3 is CPSTDILETQYL.

With respect to this clonotype: A clone one base away is much larger, so this may be a read error. The conserved phenylalanine or tryptophan is not found at the CDR3 terminus, so this likely reflects a read error. This chain's CDR3 is CASRPSTAISGANVLTL. The DNA for the CDR3 is TGTGCCAGCAGGCCATCGACTGCGATCTCTGGGGCCAACGTCCTGACTCTC. The V and J genes are TRBV6-6 and TRBJ2-6; D unresolved. The CDR3 sequence is 17 residues long. Germline CDR1 is MNHNY and CDR2 is SVGAGI (reference sequence). The V end lost 6 bases, the J end lost 0 bases, and 15 bases lay between the germline ends.

The V call is TRBV10-1, the J call TRBJ1-2; D is ambiguous. V lost 10 bases to trimming and J lost 8 bases, with 20 bases between them. The CDR3 contains 13 residues. Germline values: CDR1 WNHNN, CDR2 SYGVQD (reference sequence). CDR3 protein: CANNESTGGGYTF. The DNA of the CDR3 is TGCGCCAACAATGAGTCGACGGGTGGCGGCTACACCTTC.

This clonotype was counted a single time. The CDR3 does not close with the conserved phenylalanine or tryptophan, likely indicating a read error. The rearrangement joins TRBV29-1 to TRBJ2-1; D is uncertain. This CDR3 contains 16 residues. Germline CDR1 is SQVTM and CDR2 is ANQGSEA. CDR3 DNA: TGCAGTGTCCCGAAACGCATCTCCCGATCCTACAATGAGCAGTTCTCC. This sequence encodes CSVPKRISRSYNEQFS.

In this sample, this clonotype turned up many times. The J gene is TRBJ2-3, the V gene TRBV2; 10 nucleotides agree with TRBD2. With 8 bases clipped from V and 3 bases from J, the junction kept 8 bases outside the gene matches. The CDR3 is 15 amino acids. Germline loops: CDR1 SNHLY, CDR2 FYNNEI. This CDR3 reads CASGSASGSTDTQYF. CDR3 DNA sequence: TGTGCCAGCGGGAGCGCTAGCGGGAGTACAGATACGCAGTATTTT.

This clonotype appeared many times. The chain employs TRBV7-9 and TRBJ2-1; the match to TRBD2 covers 7 bases. Germline CDR1 SEHNR, CDR2 FQNEAQ (reference sequence). V shed 6 bases, J shed 5 bases, and the junction held 10 bases outside the gene matches. The CDR3 runs 15 residues. The CDR3 nucleotides read TGTGCCAGCAGACCCGGGACTACTCGGCACAATGAGCAGTTCTTC. This codes for CASRPGTTRHNEQFF.

This clonotype was counted a few times. This likely stems from a read error, as it lies one base from a far larger clone. J is TRBJ2-7 and V is TRBV28; no firm D call. The CDR3 sequence is 11 residues long. The germline V gene has CDR1 MDHEN and CDR2 SYDVKM. CDR3 DNA sequence: TGTGTCAGCAGTTTAAGCCACGAGCAGTACTTC. Translating gives CVSSLSHEQYF.

A word on this clonotype: At one boundary the junction diverges from the germline segment, which might be a read error. J is TRBJ1-6 and V is TRBV4-2; tentative D call: TRBD1 (6 bases). The CDR3 extends over 14 amino acids. CDR1 and CDR2 from the germline V gene are LGHNA and YNFKEQ. CDR3 region: CVSGTLGGNSPLHF. For the CDR3, the DNA is TGCGTCAGTGGGACCTTAGGGGGTAATTCACCCCTCCACTTT.

Only one count was recorded for this clonotype. Without the conserved terminal phenylalanine or tryptophan, this CDR3 likely stems from a read error. The chain carries TRBV5-5 and TRBJ2-3; D is possibly TRBD2 (6 bases). The CDR3 is made up of 17 amino acids. CDR1 SGHKS and CDR2 YYEKEE come from the germline V gene (reference sequence). In DNA, the CDR3 is TGTGCCAGCAGCCTGGGGAGACAGCTAACTAGCACAGATACCCAGTATTCT. This translates into CASSLGRQLTSTDTQYS.

Turning to this clonotype: This likely comes from a read error, as the CDR3 has no conserved phenylalanine or tryptophan at its end. The DNA is left out, because the CDR3 cannot be placed on it with certainty; the CDR3 is given as TCRdb lists it. V gene TRBV12-3 or TRBV12-4 combines with J gene TRBJ1-6; the listed D gene, TRBD1, was not tested against the DNA. Counting both end residues, the CDR3 totals 14 amino acids. The CDR3 sequence is CASSSTGLNSLLNL.

This chain joins TRBV5-1 and TRBJ2-7; perhaps D is TRBD1 or TRBD2 (6 bases each). With 1 base removed from V and 3 bases from J, the gap between germline ends came to 14 bases. CDR3 size: 15 residues. The germline V gene encodes CDR1 SGHRS and CDR2 YFSETQ. In nucleotides, the CDR3 is TGCGCCAGCAGCTTGTTGCAGGGGACTTGCTACGAGCAGTACTTC. It yields the protein CASSLLQGTCYEQYF.

As for this clonotype: At one end the junction does not follow the germline gene, possibly because of a read error. V gene TRBV6-5 combines with J gene TRBJ1-6; TRBD1 is a possible D gene (6 bases). Germline CDR1 reads MNHEY; CDR2 reads SVGAGI. The CDR3 loop spans 12 amino acids. The CDR3 spells CAISRTGTPLQF. Here the CDR3 DNA reads TGTGCCATCAGCCGGACCGGGACACCCCTCCAGTTT.

A few counts support this clonotype. A single base separates this from a much larger clone, so it may be a read error. The rearrangement links TRBV29-1 to TRBJ1-2; tentative D call: TRBD1 (5 bases). CDR1 and CDR2 (germline): SQVTM, ANQGSEA. The CDR3 sequence is 10 residues long. The CDR3: CSVRQGGYIF. DNA for the CDR3: TGCAGCGTTAGGCAGGGCGGCTACATCTTC.

Remarks on this clonotype: A much bigger clone sits one base away, suggesting this may be a read error. V usage is TRBV6-6 and J usage is TRBJ1-5; D is perhaps TRBD1 (6 bases). The J call may be in error: the DNA end matches TRBJ2-3 better. Germline CDR1 reads MNHNY; CDR2 reads SVGAGI (reference sequence). CDR3 length equals 15 residues. The CDR3 sequence is CASSLQGWGNQPQYF. In nucleotides, the CDR3 is TGTGCCAGCAGTTTACAGGGTTGGGGCAATCAGCCCCAGTATTTT.

Concerning this clonotype: A much larger clone differs by one base, so this may be a read error. The chain links TRBV4-1 to TRBJ1-4; no definite D call. The CDR3 consists of 12 residues. Germline V CDR1 and CDR2: MGHRA, YSYEKL. CDR3 DNA: TGCGGCAGCAGCCGACAAAATGGAAAACTGTTTTTT. This translates into CGSSRQNGKLFF.

This clonotype has only a few counts. A much larger clone differs from this one at a single base, so this may be a read error. This rearrangement joins TRBV7-8 to TRBJ1-1; perhaps TRBD1 as D (6 bases). Germline V gives CDR1 SGHVS, CDR2 FQNEAQ. The CDR3 runs 14 residues. V lost 7 bases, J lost 7 bases, and 19 bases lay in between. DNA for the CDR3: TGTGCCAGCAAACAGGAGACAGGCCTAGTTGAAGCTTTCTTT. This codes for CASKQETGLVEAFF. Supplemented by reference TRBV7-8 and TRBJ1-1, the full variable domain reads GAGVSQSPRYKVAKRGQDVALRCDPISGHVSLFWYQQALGQGPEFLTYFQNEAQLDKSGLPSDRFFAERPEGSVSTLKIQRTQQEDSAVYLCASKQETGLVEAFFGQGTRLTVV.

On this clonotype: A much larger clonotype is one base distant, so this may be a read error. This CDR3 fails to terminate in the conserved phenylalanine or tryptophan, so it likely reflects a read error. The chain combines TRBV13 with TRBJ1-1; D not certain. The CDR3 is 14 amino acids. Trimming shortened V by 2 bases and J by 7 bases, and 14 bases separated the two germline ends. Germline CDR1 reads PRHDT; CDR2 reads FYEKMQ (reference sequence). CDR3 protein: CASSLRSGGFEAFV. CDR3 DNA: TGTGCCAGCAGCTTACGGTCAGGCGGGTTTGAAGCTTTCGTT.

The V and J genes are TRBV28 and TRBJ2-5; tentatively, D is TRBD1 (6 bases). The CDR3 sequence is 15 residues long. Germline CDR1 and CDR2: MDHEN and SYDVKM. V was pared by 6 bases and J by 2 bases, with 16 bases between. CDR3 DNA: TGTGCCAGCAGACTAACCGGGACATGGCAAGAGACCCAGTACTTC. Residues: CASRLTGTWQETQYF.

A note on this clonotype: A read error may produce the germline difference seen at one junction end. V gene TRBV29-1 combines with J gene TRBJ1-4, with 7 positions matching TRBD1. The CDR3 runs to 13 residues. The V gene's germline CDR1 is SQVTM and CDR2 ANQGSEA. CDR3 bases: TGCTGCGTTGATAAGGGGGCCAGTGGAAAACTGTTTTTT. This encodes CCVDKGASGKLFF.

This clonotype was seen many times. The chain joins TRBV10-2 to TRBJ2-7; the match to TRBD1 covers 10 bases. The CDR3 consists of 15 residues. J was trimmed by 2 bases and V by 6 bases; bases with no gene match: 7. Germline V lookup: CDR1 WSHSY, CDR2 SAAADI. CDR3 nucleotide sequence: TGCGCCAGCAGGACCGGACAGGGGGGGACCTACGAGCAGTACTTC. Translating gives CASRTGQGGTYEQYF.

This clonotype appeared once. Compared with germline, one end of the junction differs, possibly owing to a read error. The chain recombines TRBV10-2 with TRBJ2-2, with a tentative D call TRBD1 (5 bases). The CDR3 is 12 amino acids. Germline V gives CDR1 WSHSY, CDR2 SAAADI. CDR3 loop: CAGSPSGGELFF. The CDR3 DNA sequence: TGCGCCGGCAGCCCTTCAGGGGGGGAGCTGTTTTTT.

About this clonotype: The junction differs from germline at one of its ends, possibly a read error. The gene calls are TRBV7-9 and TRBJ1-6; tentative D call: TRBD1 (6 bases). The germline gives CDR1 SEHNR, CDR2 FQNEAQ (reference sequence). The CDR3 loop spans 14 amino acids. CDR3 sequence reads: CASSADSHNSALHF. The CDR3 DNA sequence: TGTGCCAGCAGCGCGGACAGCCATAATTCAGCCCTCCACTTT.

There are many counts of this clonotype. The chain uses TRBV5-1 and TRBJ2-7, with TRBD1 matching over 9 bases. Unmatched junction bases numbered 11, after V lost 1 base and J lost 6 bases. Germline CDR1 and CDR2: SGHRS and YFSETQ. This CDR3 contains 16 residues. DNA for the CDR3: TGCGCCAGCAGCTTGCTAGGGGGACAGGGAATGGTCGAGCAGTACTTC. Translation gives CASSLLGGQGMVEQYF.